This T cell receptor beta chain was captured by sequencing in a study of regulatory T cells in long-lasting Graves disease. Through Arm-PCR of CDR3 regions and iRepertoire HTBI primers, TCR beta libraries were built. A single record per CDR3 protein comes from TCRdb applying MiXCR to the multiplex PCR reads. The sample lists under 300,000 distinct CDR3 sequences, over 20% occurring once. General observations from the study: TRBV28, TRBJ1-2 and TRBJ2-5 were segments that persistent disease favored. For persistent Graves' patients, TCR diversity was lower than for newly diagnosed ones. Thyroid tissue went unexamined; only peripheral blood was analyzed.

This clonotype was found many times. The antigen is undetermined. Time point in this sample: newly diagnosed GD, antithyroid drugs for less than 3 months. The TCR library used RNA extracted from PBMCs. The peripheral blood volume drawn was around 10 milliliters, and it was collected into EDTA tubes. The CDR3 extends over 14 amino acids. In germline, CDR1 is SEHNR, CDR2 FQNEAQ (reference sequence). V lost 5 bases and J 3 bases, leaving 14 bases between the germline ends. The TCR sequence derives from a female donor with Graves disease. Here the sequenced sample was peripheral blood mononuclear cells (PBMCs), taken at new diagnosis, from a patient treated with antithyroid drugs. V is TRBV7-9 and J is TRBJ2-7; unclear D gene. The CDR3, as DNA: TGTGCCAGCAGCCCACGCCCACCAGTCTACGAGCAGTACTTC. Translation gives CASSPRPPVYEQYF.